This T cell receptor beta chain was documented in a study of PD-1 blockade in classical Hodgkin lymphoma. Study-level results: When set against healthy donors, newly diagnosed patients were reported to show lower baseline TCR diversity.

CDR1 is MNHEY and CDR2 is SMNVEV in the germline V gene (reference sequence). The V segment lost 3 bases and the J segment 0 bases; nucleotides outside the gene matches: 10. The CDR3 is 17 residues long. Time point denoted: newly diagnosed, previously untreated cHL patient sample. Magnetic depletion of unwanted cells isolated CD4+ T cells from thawed PBMCs. Method: immunoSEQ multiplex PCR; TCRdb's copy keeps in-frame clones and lacks some. The table lists around 29,000 clones, around 89% of them singletons, with approximately 0.36% in the top ten. Comments on this clone: What it binds is not known.

The V call is TRBV27, the J call TRBJ2-5, with TRBD2 matching over 7 bases. Sequences were obtained from CD4+ T cells from blood. This clonotype was obtained from a human donor with classical Hodgkin lymphoma. DNA of the CDR3: TGTGCCAGCAGTTTTTTAGGGCGGGAGTATGACCAAGAGACCCAGTACTTC. It is translated as CASSFLGREYDQETQYF.